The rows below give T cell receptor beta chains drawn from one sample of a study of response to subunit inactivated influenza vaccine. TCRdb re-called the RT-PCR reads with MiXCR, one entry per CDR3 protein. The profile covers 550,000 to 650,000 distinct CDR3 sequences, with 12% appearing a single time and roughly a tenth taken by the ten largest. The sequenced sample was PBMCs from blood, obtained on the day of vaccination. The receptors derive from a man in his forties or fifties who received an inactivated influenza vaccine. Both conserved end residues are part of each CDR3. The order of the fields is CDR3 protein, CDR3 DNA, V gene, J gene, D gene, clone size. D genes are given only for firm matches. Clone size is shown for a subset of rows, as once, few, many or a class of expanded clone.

cdr3_aa: CSAAPTSREQFF; cdr3_nt: TGCAGTGCTGCGCCTACTAGCCGGGAGCAGTTCTTC; v_call: TRBV20-1; j_call: TRBJ2-1; d_call: -; clone_size: -
cdr3_aa: CASSRLAGSTDTQYF; cdr3_nt: TGTGCCAGCAGCCGACTAGCGGGGAGCACAGATACGCAGTATTTT; v_call: TRBV12-3/TRBV12-4; j_call: TRBJ2-3; d_call: TRBD2; clone_size: many
cdr3_aa: CASSLNSQGTEAFF; cdr3_nt: TGCGCCAGCAGCCTGAACTCCCAAGGGACTGAAGCTTTCTTT; v_call: TRBV5-1; j_call: TRBJ1-1; d_call: -; clone_size: few
cdr3_aa: CASSGTTSTDTQYF; cdr3_nt: TGTGCCAGCAGCGGGACAACCAGCACAGATACGCAGTATTTT; v_call: TRBV9; j_call: TRBJ2-3; d_call: -; clone_size: -
cdr3_aa: CASSQEVGEHTEAFF; cdr3_nt: TGTGCCAGCAGCCAAGAAGTCGGGGAACACACTGAAGCTTTCTTT; v_call: TRBV4-2; j_call: TRBJ1-1; d_call: -; clone_size: many
cdr3_aa: CASSQEMGDYGYTF; cdr3_nt: TGCGCCAGCAGCCAGGAAATGGGAGACTATGGCTACACCTTC; v_call: TRBV4-3; j_call: TRBJ1-2; d_call: -; clone_size: -
cdr3_aa: CASRRTTTTGELFF; cdr3_nt: TGTGCCAGCAGACGGACTACTACCACCGGGGAGCTGTTTTTT; v_call: TRBV6-1; j_call: TRBJ2-2; d_call: -; clone_size: -
cdr3_aa: CASSLSQNQETQYF; cdr3_nt: TGCGCCAGCAGCTTGAGCCAGAACCAAGAGACCCAGTACTTC; v_call: TRBV5-1; j_call: TRBJ2-5; d_call: -; clone_size: -
cdr3_aa: CASSLQGAGTGNTIYF; cdr3_nt: TGTGCCAGCAGCCTACAGGGGGCAGGGACTGGAAACACCATATATTTT; v_call: TRBV7-2; j_call: TRBJ1-3; d_call: TRBD1; clone_size: -
cdr3_aa: CASSPLLAGGPGELFF; cdr3_nt: TGTGCCAGCAGTCCACTACTAGCGGGAGGGCCCGGGGAGCTGTTTTTT; v_call: TRBV28; j_call: TRBJ2-2; d_call: TRBD2; clone_size: once
cdr3_aa: CASSRGTAASTDTQYF; cdr3_nt: TGTGCCAGCAGTCGGGGGACCGCCGCTAGCACAGATACGCAGTATTTT; v_call: TRBV12-3/TRBV12-4; j_call: TRBJ2-3; d_call: -; clone_size: few
cdr3_aa: CASSEAISRRGSSYNEQFF; cdr3_nt: TGTGCCAGCAGTGAAGCCATCTCTCGGCGGGGGAGCTCCTACAATGAGCAGTTCTTC; v_call: TRBV6-1; j_call: TRBJ2-1; d_call: TRBD2; clone_size: few
cdr3_aa: CASSLVGGANEQFF; cdr3_nt: TGCGCCAGCAGCTTGGTGGGGGGGGCCAATGAGCAGTTCTTC; v_call: TRBV5-1; j_call: TRBJ2-1; d_call: -; clone_size: few
cdr3_aa: CASSAGTLLQETQYF; cdr3_nt: TGTGCCAGCAGCGCCGGGACTCTATTACAAGAGACCCAGTACTTC; v_call: TRBV7-2; j_call: TRBJ2-5; d_call: -; clone_size: -
cdr3_aa: CASSLTSRQGAAGIF; cdr3_nt: TGTGCCAGCAGTTTAACGAGCCGTCAGGGCGCCGCGGGAATTTTT; v_call: TRBV27; j_call: TRBJ1-1; d_call: -; clone_size: -
cdr3_aa: CSARVPGREKLFF; cdr3_nt: TGCAGTGCTAGAGTCCCTGGTCGGGAAAAACTGTTTTTT; v_call: TRBV20-1; j_call: TRBJ1-4; d_call: -; clone_size: -
cdr3_aa: CASSQWTGFTDTQYF; cdr3_nt: TGCGCCAGCAGCCAATGGACAGGATTCACAGATACGCAGTATTTT; v_call: TRBV4-3; j_call: TRBJ2-3; d_call: TRBD1; clone_size: many
cdr3_aa: CASVGVERNQPQHF; cdr3_nt: TGTGCCTCCGTGGGAGTGGAACGCAATCAGCCCCAGCATTTT; v_call: TRBV28; j_call: TRBJ1-5; d_call: -; clone_size: -
cdr3_aa: CASSPRRGATTDTQYF; cdr3_nt: TGCGCCAGCAGTCCTCGCCGGGGGGCGACCACAGATACGCAGTATTTT; v_call: TRBV4-1; j_call: TRBJ2-3; d_call: -; clone_size: -
cdr3_aa: CASSSPGQGDGNTIYF; cdr3_nt: TGTGCCAGCAGCTCTCCCGGACAGGGAGATGGAAACACCATATATTTT; v_call: TRBV7-9; j_call: TRBJ1-3; d_call: TRBD1; clone_size: -
cdr3_aa: CASRDSYGYTF; cdr3_nt: TGTGCCAGCAGGGACAGCTATGGCTACACCTTC; v_call: TRBV6-5; j_call: TRBJ1-2; d_call: -; clone_size: -
cdr3_aa: CSATPRTWIKNIQYF; cdr3_nt: TGCAGTGCTACCCCCCGGACTTGGATCAAAAACATTCAGTACTTC; v_call: TRBV20-1; j_call: TRBJ2-4; d_call: -; clone_size: few
cdr3_aa: CASADTTPNEPQHF; cdr3_nt: TGTGCCAGCGCCGATACAACCCCGAATGAGCCCCAGCATTTT; v_call: TRBV6-1; j_call: TRBJ1-5; d_call: -; clone_size: few
cdr3_aa: CSARVGSENEQFF; cdr3_nt: TGCAGTGCTAGAGTAGGATCGGAGAATGAGCAGTTCTTC; v_call: TRBV20-1; j_call: TRBJ2-1; d_call: -; clone_size: -
cdr3_aa: CASSLRGGRIYEQYF; cdr3_nt: TGTGCCAGCAGCCTACGGGGCGGGAGAATCTACGAGCAGTACTTC; v_call: TRBV7-8; j_call: TRBJ2-7; d_call: TRBD2; clone_size: few
cdr3_aa: CASSSAYPSNRGFGYEQYF; cdr3_nt: TGTGCCAGCAGTTCCGCTTACCCCTCCAACAGGGGTTTTGGCTACGAGCAGTACTTC; v_call: TRBV6-2/TRBV6-3; j_call: TRBJ2-7; d_call: TRBD1; clone_size: many
cdr3_aa: CVGKTGKRDTGELFF; cdr3_nt: TGTGTCGGGAAAACAGGGAAAAGGGACACCGGGGAGCTGTTTTTT; v_call: TRBV28; j_call: TRBJ2-2; d_call: -; clone_size: -
cdr3_aa: CASSSQGGGTYEQYF; cdr3_nt: TGTGCCAGCAGCTCACAAGGGGGGGGAACCTACGAGCAGTACTTC; v_call: TRBV7-3; j_call: TRBJ2-7; d_call: -; clone_size: -
cdr3_aa: CASSPLLSGYYNEQFF; cdr3_nt: TGTGCCAGCAGTCCCCTCCTTAGCGGGTACTACAATGAGCAGTTCTTC; v_call: TRBV28; j_call: TRBJ2-1; d_call: TRBD2; clone_size: -
cdr3_aa: CATSVVLGGEQFF; cdr3_nt: TGTGCCACCAGTGTTGTACTGGGCGGTGAGCAGTTCTTC; v_call: TRBV24-1; j_call: TRBJ2-1; d_call: -; clone_size: few
cdr3_aa: CASSPRVGTGSDTQYF; cdr3_nt: TGTGCCAGCAGCCCCCGAGTCGGGACAGGATCAGATACGCAGTATTTT; v_call: TRBV7-8; j_call: TRBJ2-3; d_call: TRBD1; clone_size: -
cdr3_aa: CSANAPTATDYISYNEQFF; cdr3_nt: TGCAGTGCTAACGCCCCTACAGCAACGGACTATATTTCCTACAATGAGCAGTTCTTC; v_call: TRBV20-1; j_call: TRBJ2-1; d_call: -; clone_size: -
cdr3_aa: CASSWTPTRQGDYEQYF; cdr3_nt: TGCGCCAGCAGCTGGACCCCGACCCGACAGGGTGATTACGAGCAGTACTTC; v_call: TRBV5-1; j_call: TRBJ2-7; d_call: TRBD1; clone_size: -
cdr3_aa: CASIPRTGGNTEAFF; cdr3_nt: TGTGCCAGCATTCCTAGGACAGGGGGGAACACTGAAGCTTTCTTT; v_call: TRBV27; j_call: TRBJ1-1; d_call: TRBD1; clone_size: -
cdr3_aa: CASSVYTGAGGYNEQFF; cdr3_nt: TGTGCCAGCAGTGTCTATACGGGGGCCGGGGGGTACAATGAGCAGTTCTTC; v_call: TRBV28; j_call: TRBJ2-1; d_call: -; clone_size: -
cdr3_aa: CASSHPASGKINEQFF; cdr3_nt: TGTGCCAGCAGTCACCCTGCTAGCGGGAAAATCAATGAGCAGTTCTTC; v_call: TRBV6-2/TRBV6-3; j_call: TRBJ2-1; d_call: TRBD2; clone_size: few
cdr3_aa: CASSFGTGNIRTQYF; cdr3_nt: TGTGCCAGCAGCTTTGGGACAGGAAATATTCGTACGCAGTATTTT; v_call: TRBV5-6; j_call: TRBJ2-3; d_call: TRBD1; clone_size: -